Below, 8 T cell receptor beta chains from the same sample are listed, as sequenced in a study of shared clonotypes between healthy human individuals. The repertoire was sequenced with immunoSEQ multiplex PCR; TCRdb's copy has only in-frame clones and lacks some. The sample includes 2,500,000 or so clones, under 95% of them seen just once. The material sequenced was naive CD4+ T cells from PBMCs. Stated subset: CD45RA+ positively selected. The origin of the receptors is a man aged 18 to 30 in good health. Some clones in this sample may be carry-over from other donors' samples.

In this sample, this clone turned up once. V is TRBV5-1 and J is TRBJ1-2; tentative D call: TRBD1 (5 bases). The germline gives CDR1 SGHRS, CDR2 YFSETQ. V lost 0 bases and J lost 4, with 10 bases in between. CDR3 size: 14 residues. As DNA, the CDR3 is TGCGCCAGCAGCTTGGGGGACTGGAGCTATGGCTACACCTTC. Translating gives CASSLGDWSYGYTF.

The chain couples TRBV28 to TRBJ2-7; 14 positions agree with TRBD2. V lost 5 bases and J lost 2; bases outside the gene matches: 5. Germline CDR1 MDHEN, CDR2 SYDVKM. This CDR3 contains 16 residues. This CDR3 is CASSPGLAGDPYEQYF. The CDR3 region has the DNA TGTGCCAGCAGTCCGGGACTAGCGGGAGACCCCTACGAGCAGTACTTC.

This chain uses TRBV4-2 with TRBJ1-2, with D maybe TRBD1 (6 bases). The CDR3 spans 15 residues. Trimming took off 0 bases at V and 3 bases at J, with 11 bases between the two ends. Germline-derived CDR1 and CDR2 are LGHNA and YNFKEQ. The CDR3 sequence is CASSQDRNRDYGYTF. The DNA for the CDR3 is TGTGCCAGCAGCCAAGATCGGAACAGGGACTATGGCTACACCTTC.

The CDR3 region has the DNA TGTGCCAGCAGCTTAGGAGGGCTAGCGGGAGGCTCCACAGATACGCAGTATTTT. This gives the protein CASSLGGLAGGSTDTQYF. The rearrangement uses TRBV7-2 and TRBJ2-3, with 11 bases identical to TRBD2. Per germline, CDR1 SGHTA and CDR2 FQGNSA. The V and J ends lost 1 base and 2 bases, in that order; junction bases with no gene match: 8. This CDR3 region has 18 residues.

To note about this clone: Other nucleotide sequences in the sample specify the same CDR3. Written as DNA, the CDR3 is TGTGCCAGCAGCTTAACCGGACTAGCGGATTACAATGAGCAGTTCTTC. It yields the protein CASSLTGLADYNEQFF. The genes are TRBV7-3 and TRBJ2-1; 10 bases match TRBD2. The CDR3 extends over 16 amino acids. Germline-derived CDR1 and CDR2 are SGHTA and FQGTGA. After removal of 0 bases from V and 4 bases from J, the junction contained 3 bases not matched to a gene.

The J gene is TRBJ2-5, the V gene TRBV5-1, with D perhaps matching TRBD2 (6 bases). Germline CDR1 SGHRS, CDR2 YFSETQ. Trimming cost V 5 bases and J 6 bases, with 14 bases left between them. The CDR3 contains 13 residues. This chain's CDR3 is CASSRDLMQTQYF. The CDR3 nucleotides read TGCGCCAGCAGTAGGGACTTAATGCAGACCCAGTACTTC.

This chain connects TRBV7-9 to TRBJ1-4; tentatively, D is TRBD1 (6 bases). Trimming pared 5 bases from V and 0 bases from J, leaving 13 bases between. The germline gives CDR1 SEHNR, CDR2 FQNEAQ (reference sequence). The CDR3 length is 16 residues. The CDR3 spells CASSSRDTATNEKLFF. The CDR3 DNA follows: TGTGCCAGCAGCAGCCGGGACACTGCAACTAATGAAAAACTGTTTTTT.

The chain uses TRBV28 and TRBJ1-5; D is possibly TRBD1 (5 bases). The V gene's germline CDR1 is MDHEN and CDR2 SYDVKM. The CDR3 sequence is 13 residues long. Between the trimmed V and J ends, which lost 10 bases and 6 bases, there was a span of 16 bases. The CDR3 DNA sequence: TGTGCCACCCGAGAAGCGGGGCCTCAGCCCCAGCATTTT. Its translation: CATREAGPQPQHF.